This TCR beta chain is drawn from a study of blood T cell repertoires in COVID-19. Study information: Samples of COVID-19 (acute and convalescent) were obtained from the United States, Italy and Spain.

Germline V gene data show CDR1 as SEHNR and CDR2 as FQNEAQ (reference sequence). The V segment lost 5 bases and the J segment 3 bases; nucleotides outside the gene matches: 5. This CDR3 is 14 amino acids long. Source study methods: Amplification of reference gene primers was used by the study to estimate nucleated cell counts. The method was immunoSEQ multiplex PCR; TCRdb's version includes in-frame clones alone and lacks a portion of them. That table supplies the V and J calls and clone size; D and trimming were determined from the DNA. The repertoire includes over 150,000 clones, more than 80% of them detected once, and under 0.6% sits in the top ten.

The receptor comes from a man between 45 and 60 years old with acute or convalescent COVID-19. This chain connects TRBV7-9 to TRBJ1-1; 8 nucleotides agree with TRBD1. Sequenced input: peripheral blood. Written as DNA, the CDR3 is TGTGCCAGCAGCCCTCAGGGGGCGCACACTGAAGCTTTCTTT. This sequence encodes CASSPQGAHTEAFF.